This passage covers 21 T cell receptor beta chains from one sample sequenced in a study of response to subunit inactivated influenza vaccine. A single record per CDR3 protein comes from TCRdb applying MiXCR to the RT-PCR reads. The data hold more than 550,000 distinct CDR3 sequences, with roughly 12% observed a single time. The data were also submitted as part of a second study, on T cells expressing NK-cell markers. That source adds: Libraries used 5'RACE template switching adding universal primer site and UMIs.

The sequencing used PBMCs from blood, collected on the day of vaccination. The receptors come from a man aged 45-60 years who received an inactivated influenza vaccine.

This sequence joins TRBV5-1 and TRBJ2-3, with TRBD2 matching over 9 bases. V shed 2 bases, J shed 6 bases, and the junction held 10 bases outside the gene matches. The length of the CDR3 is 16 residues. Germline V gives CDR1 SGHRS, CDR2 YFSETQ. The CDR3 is CASSFSGGLASDTQYF. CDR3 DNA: TGCGCCAGCAGCTTTTCGGGGGGACTAGCTTCGGATACGCAGTATTTT.

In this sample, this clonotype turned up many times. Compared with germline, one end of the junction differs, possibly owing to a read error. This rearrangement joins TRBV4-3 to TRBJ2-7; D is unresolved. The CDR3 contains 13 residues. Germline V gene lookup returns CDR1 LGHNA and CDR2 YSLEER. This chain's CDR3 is CASSQDRPYEQYF. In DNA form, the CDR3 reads TGTGCCAGCAGCCAAGATCGGCCCTACGAGCAGTACTTC.

The CDR3 loop is CSVRPAGVADTQYF. Here the CDR3 DNA reads TGCAGCGTGCGCCCAGCAGGGGTTGCAGATACGCAGTATTTT. The chain employs TRBV29-1 and TRBJ2-3, with D perhaps matching TRBD1 (6 bases). This CDR3 is 14 amino acids long. Germline-derived CDR1 and CDR2 are SQVTM and ANQGSEA. V lost 6 bases and J lost 4, with 17 bases in between.

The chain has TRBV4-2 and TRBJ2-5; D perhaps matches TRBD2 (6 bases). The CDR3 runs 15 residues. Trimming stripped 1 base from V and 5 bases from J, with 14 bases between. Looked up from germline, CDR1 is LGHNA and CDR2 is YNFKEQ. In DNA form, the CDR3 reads TGTGCCAGCAGCCAAGGGCGGGCTAGCGACGAGACCCAGTACTTC. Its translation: CASSQGRASDETQYF.

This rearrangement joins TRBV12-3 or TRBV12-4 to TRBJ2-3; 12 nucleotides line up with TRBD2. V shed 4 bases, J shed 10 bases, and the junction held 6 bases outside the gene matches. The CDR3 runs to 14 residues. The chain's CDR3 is CASSSPTSGGSQYF. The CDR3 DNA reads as TGTGCCAGCAGTTCCCCGACTAGCGGGGGATCGCAGTATTTT.

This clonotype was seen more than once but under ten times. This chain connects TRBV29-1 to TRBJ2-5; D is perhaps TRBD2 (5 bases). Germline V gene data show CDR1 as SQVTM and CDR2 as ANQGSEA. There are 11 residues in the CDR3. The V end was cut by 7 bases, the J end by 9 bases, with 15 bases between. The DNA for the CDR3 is TGCAGCGCGGAGGACCTGAGGGCCCAGTACTTC. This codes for CSAEDLRAQYF.

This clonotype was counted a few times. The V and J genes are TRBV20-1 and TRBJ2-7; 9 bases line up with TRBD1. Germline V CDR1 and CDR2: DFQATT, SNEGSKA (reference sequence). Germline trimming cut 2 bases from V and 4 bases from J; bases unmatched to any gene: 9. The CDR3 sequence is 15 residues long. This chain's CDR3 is CSARHPGQGLYEQYF. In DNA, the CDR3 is TGCAGTGCTAGACATCCGGGACAGGGTCTGTACGAGCAGTACTTC.

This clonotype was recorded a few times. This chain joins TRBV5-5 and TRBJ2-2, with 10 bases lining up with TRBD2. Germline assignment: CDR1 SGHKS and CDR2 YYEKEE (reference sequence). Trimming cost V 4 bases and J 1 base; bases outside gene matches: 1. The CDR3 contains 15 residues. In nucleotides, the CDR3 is TGTGCCAGCAGCCGACTAGCGGGGAACACCGGGGAGCTGTTTTTT. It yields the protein CASSRLAGNTGELFF.

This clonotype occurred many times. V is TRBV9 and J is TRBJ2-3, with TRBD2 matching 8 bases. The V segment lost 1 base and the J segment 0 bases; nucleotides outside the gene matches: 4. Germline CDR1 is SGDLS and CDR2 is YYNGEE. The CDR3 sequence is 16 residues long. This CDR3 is CASSVLAGSSTDTQYF. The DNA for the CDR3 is TGTGCCAGCAGCGTACTAGCGGGTTCTAGCACAGATACGCAGTATTTT.

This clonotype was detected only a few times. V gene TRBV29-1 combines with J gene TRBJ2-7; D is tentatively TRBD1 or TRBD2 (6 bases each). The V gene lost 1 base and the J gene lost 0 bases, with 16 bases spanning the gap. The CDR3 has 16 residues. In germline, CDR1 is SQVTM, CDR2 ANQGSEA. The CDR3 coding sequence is TGCAGCGTTGAAGGGTGGGGGGCTGGGAGCTCCTACGAGCAGTACTTC. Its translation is CSVEGWGAGSSYEQYF.

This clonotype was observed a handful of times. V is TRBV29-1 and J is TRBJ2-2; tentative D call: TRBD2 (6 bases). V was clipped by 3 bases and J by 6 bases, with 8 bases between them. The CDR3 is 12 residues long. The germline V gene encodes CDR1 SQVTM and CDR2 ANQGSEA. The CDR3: CSVESGAGELFF. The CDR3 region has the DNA TGCAGCGTTGAGTCGGGGGCCGGGGAGCTGTTTTTT.

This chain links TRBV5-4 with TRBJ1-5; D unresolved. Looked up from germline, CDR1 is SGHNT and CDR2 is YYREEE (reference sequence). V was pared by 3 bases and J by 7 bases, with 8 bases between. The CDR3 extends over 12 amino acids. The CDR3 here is CASSSPGQPQHF. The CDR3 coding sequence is TGTGCCAGCAGCTCCCCCGGGCAGCCCCAGCATTTT. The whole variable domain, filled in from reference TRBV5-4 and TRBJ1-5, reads ETGVTQSPTHLIKTRGQQVTLRCSSQSGHNTVSWYQQALGQGPQFIFQYYREEENGRGNFPPRFSGLQFPNYSSELNVNALELDDSALYLCASSSPGQPQHFGDGTRLSIL.

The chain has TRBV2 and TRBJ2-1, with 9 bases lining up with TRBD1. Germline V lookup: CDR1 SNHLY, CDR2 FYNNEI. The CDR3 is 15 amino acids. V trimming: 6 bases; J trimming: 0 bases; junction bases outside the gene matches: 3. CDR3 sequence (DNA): TGTGCCAGCAGGGGGGACAGGGCCTCCTACAATGAGCAGTTCTTC. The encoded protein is CASRGDRASYNEQFF.

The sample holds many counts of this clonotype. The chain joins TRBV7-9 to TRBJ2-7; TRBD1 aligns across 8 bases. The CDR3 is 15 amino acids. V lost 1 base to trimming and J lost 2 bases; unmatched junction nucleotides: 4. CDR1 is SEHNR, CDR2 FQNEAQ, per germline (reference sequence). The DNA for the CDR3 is TGTGCCAGCAGCTTAGGAGGGACAGGAACCTACGAGCAGTACTTC. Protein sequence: CASSLGGTGTYEQYF. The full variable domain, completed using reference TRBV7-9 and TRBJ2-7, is DTGVSQNPRHKITKRGQNVTFRCDPISEHNRLYWYRQTLGQGPEFLTYFQNEAQLEKSRLLSDRFSAERPKGSFSTLEIQRTEQGDSAMYLCASSLGGTGTYEQYFGPGTRLTVT.

Here the CDR3 DNA reads TGCAGTGCGGCCGGGACAGGGGAATCGAACATTCAGTACTTC. It yields the protein CSAAGTGESNIQYF. The chain recombines TRBV20-1 with TRBJ2-4; 10 bases are shared with TRBD1. The germline CDR1 and CDR2 sequences are DFQATT and SNEGSKA (reference sequence). This CDR3 has 14 amino acids. V dropped 6 bases and J dropped 7; count of bases not matched to a gene: 9.

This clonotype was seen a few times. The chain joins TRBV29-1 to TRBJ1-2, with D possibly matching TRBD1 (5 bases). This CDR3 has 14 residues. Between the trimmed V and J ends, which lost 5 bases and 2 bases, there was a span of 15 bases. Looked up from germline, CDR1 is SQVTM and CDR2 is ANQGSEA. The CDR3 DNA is TGCAGCGTTCCAGACTTCAGGGTAAACTATGGCTACACCTTC. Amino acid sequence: CSVPDFRVNYGYTF.

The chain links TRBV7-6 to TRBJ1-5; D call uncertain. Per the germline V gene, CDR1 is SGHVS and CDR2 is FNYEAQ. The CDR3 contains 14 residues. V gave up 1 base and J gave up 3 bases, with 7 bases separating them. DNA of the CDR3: TGTGCCAGCAGCTTAGAGAGCGCCAATCAGCCCCAGCATTTT. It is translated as CASSLESANQPQHF.

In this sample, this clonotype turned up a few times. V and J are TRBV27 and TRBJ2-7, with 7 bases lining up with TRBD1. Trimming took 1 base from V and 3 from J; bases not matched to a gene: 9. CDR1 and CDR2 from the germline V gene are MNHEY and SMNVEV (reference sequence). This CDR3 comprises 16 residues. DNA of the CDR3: TGTGCCAGCAGTTTATTCACCGGGACAGTTCACTACGAGCAGTACTTC. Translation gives CASSLFTGTVHYEQYF.

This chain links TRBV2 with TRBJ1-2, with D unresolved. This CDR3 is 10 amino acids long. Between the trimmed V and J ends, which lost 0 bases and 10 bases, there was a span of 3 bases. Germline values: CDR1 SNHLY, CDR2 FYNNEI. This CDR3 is CASSEANYTF. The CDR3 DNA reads TGTGCCAGCAGTGAAGCCAACTACACCTTC.

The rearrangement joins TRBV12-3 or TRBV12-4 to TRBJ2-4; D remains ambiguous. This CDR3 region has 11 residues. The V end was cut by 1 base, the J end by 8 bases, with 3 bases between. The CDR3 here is CASSLVDIQYF. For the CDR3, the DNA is TGTGCCAGCAGTTTAGTTGACATTCAGTACTTC.

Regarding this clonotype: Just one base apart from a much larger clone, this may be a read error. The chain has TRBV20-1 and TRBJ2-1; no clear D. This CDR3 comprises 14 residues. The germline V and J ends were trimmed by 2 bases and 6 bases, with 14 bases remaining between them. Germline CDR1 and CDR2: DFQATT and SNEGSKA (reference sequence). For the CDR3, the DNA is TGCAGTGCTAGAACCAGGTGCTGGGTCAATGAGCAGTTCTTC. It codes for CSARTRCWVNEQFF.